The entry below gives a single T cell receptor (beta chain) sequence along with its context. This entry is derived from a study of T cell responses to AZD1222 COVID-19 vaccine. Produced via immunoSEQ multiplex PCR; TCRdb's table is partial and in-frame only. In the table there are 150,000 or so clones, 90% of which are singletons. From germline, CDR1 is MGHRA and CDR2 YSYEKL. V gave up 1 base and J gave up 2 bases, with 5 bases separating them. The CDR3 length is 14 residues. This receptor was obtained from an adult in good health. This material consisted of peripheral blood, taken on day 0 of AZD1222 vaccination. The V gene is TRBV4-1, the J gene TRBJ1-4, with D possibly TRBD1 on 5 matching bases. The CDR3 is CASSQGDTNEKLFF. The CDR3 coding sequence is TGCGCCAGCAGCCAAGGGGACACTAATGAAAAACTGTTTTTT.